The present entry profiles one TCR beta chain with its context. Healthy people donating bone marrow made up the donors. Germline V gene sequence: CDR1 MGHRA, CDR2 YSYEKL. This CDR3 contains 18 residues. V gave up 3 bases and J gave up 1 base; unmatched junction bases: 8. This PCR relied on a set of 60 Vbeta primers and 13 Jbeta primers. Repertoires were generated with immunoSEQ multiplex PCR, while TCRdb's copy carries only in-frame clones and drops some. The sample shows nearly 200,000 clones, around 75% of them seen only once. This sample was included in a study of cytomegalovirus exposure and HLA in healthy donors.

Sequencing used PBMCs. This TCR derives from a male donor in good health and CMV-seropositive. J is TRBJ2-3 and V is TRBV4-1; 12 bases match TRBD2. The CDR3: CASSHDWTSGMRTDTQYF. The CDR3 bases are TGCGCCAGCAGCCATGATTGGACTAGCGGGATGCGCACAGATACGCAGTATTTT.